The 24 T cell receptor beta chains below come from one sample, sequenced in a study of T-cell reconstitution after alpha-beta-depleted transplantation in children. Unique molecular identifiers were built into the TCRbeta library. TCRdb re-derived calls from the PCR reads in MiXCR, one entry per CDR3 protein. The repertoire includes approximately 590,000 distinct CDR3 sequences, about 11% of them detected once, and 4% sits in the top ten. Sequencing used PBMCs from the stem cell graft donor, obtained from the stem cell graft. These TCRs come from a human donor who donated a stem cell graft to a child with acute myeloid leukemia.

Details on this clonotype: One end of the junction fails to match germline, which may point to a read error. V and J are TRBV20-1 and TRBJ2-7; D possibly uses TRBD1 or TRBD2 (5 bases each). The germline gives CDR1 DFQATT, CDR2 SNEGSKA (reference sequence). This CDR3 is built from 17 residues. The CDR3 sequence: CCARGAGTPFLAHEQYF. The CDR3 nucleotides are TGCTGTGCTAGAGGGGCCGGGACCCCCTTTTTGGCTCACGAGCAGTACTTC.

This clonotype was seen only a few times. This chain connects TRBV6-2 or TRBV6-3 to TRBJ2-3; 7 positions match TRBD2. The V and J ends lost 5 bases and 2 bases, in that order; junction bases with no gene match: 13. Germline-derived CDR1 and CDR2 are MNHEY and SVGEGT. The CDR3 has 17 amino acids. The CDR3 sequence is CASSPPPRELATDTQYF. The CDR3 DNA follows: TGTGCCAGCAGTCCCCCCCCGCGGGAGTTGGCCACAGATACGCAGTATTTT.

This clonotype appeared a few times. This chain links TRBV5-1 with TRBJ2-1, with D maybe TRBD2 (6 bases). The CDR3 totals 16 residues. CDR1 is SGHRS and CDR2 is YFSETQ in the germline V gene. V lost 4 bases to trimming and J lost 5 bases, with 19 bases between them. The CDR3 loop is CASSPQGLANNNEQFF. In DNA, the CDR3 is TGCGCCAGCAGCCCCCAGGGACTGGCCAACAACAATGAGCAGTTCTTC.

This clonotype was detected only a few times. The gene calls are TRBV11-2 and TRBJ2-1, with a possible D match to TRBD2 (6 bases). The CDR3 contains 15 residues. V dropped 3 bases and J dropped 7 bases, with 16 bases sitting between them. Looked up from germline, CDR1 is SGHAT and CDR2 is FQNNGV. The CDR3 region is CASSLAREMWNEQFF. CDR3 bases: TGTGCCAGCAGCTTGGCCCGGGAGATGTGGAATGAGCAGTTCTTC.

V and J are TRBV28 and TRBJ2-5; 10 bases align to TRBD2. The CDR3 has 16 amino acids. Germline trimming cut 3 bases from V and 0 bases from J; bases unmatched to any gene: 4. Germline CDR1 is MDHEN and CDR2 is SYDVKM. The CDR3 loop is CASSLMTSGYQETQYF. CDR3 sequence (DNA): TGTGCCAGCAGTTTGATGACTAGCGGGTACCAAGAGACCCAGTACTTC.

In this sample, this clonotype turned up many times. J is TRBJ2-2 and V is TRBV12-3 or TRBV12-4, with 7 nucleotides matching TRBD1. J gave up 0 bases and V 8 bases, and 3 bases lay outside the gene matches. The CDR3 runs 14 residues. The CDR3 loop reads CASDRDSNTGELFF. In DNA form, the CDR3 reads TGTGCCAGCGACAGGGATTCGAACACCGGGGAGCTGTTTTTT.

This clonotype was seen a few times. The rearrangement uses TRBV25-1 and TRBJ2-2; TRBD2 aligns across 10 bases. Germline-derived CDR1 and CDR2 are MGHDK and SYGVNS. The V and J ends lost 2 bases and 2 bases, in that order; junction bases with no gene match: 11. The CDR3 is made up of 19 amino acids. The CDR3 DNA reads as TGTGCCAGCAGTGAAACGATTGGCACTAGCGGGGCTAACACCGGGGAGCTGTTTTTT. Its translation: CASSETIGTSGANTGELFF.

This clonotype appeared a few times. This chain joins TRBV7-2 and TRBJ1-3; 10 positions agree with TRBD1. The junction had 3 bases not matched to a gene; V was cut back by 4 bases and J by 0 bases. Germline CDR1 SGHTA, CDR2 FQGNSA. There are 16 residues in the CDR3. CDR3 sequence reads: CASSWTGGGSGNTIYF. CDR3 coding DNA: TGTGCCAGCAGCTGGACAGGGGGGGGCTCTGGAAACACCATATATTTT.

A few counts support this clonotype. The gene calls are TRBV12-3 or TRBV12-4 and TRBJ2-7; D ambiguous. The CDR3 extends over 16 amino acids. V gave up 6 bases and J gave up 0 bases, with 18 bases separating them. Here the CDR3 reads CASSTTGRPHSYEQYF. The CDR3 nucleotides read TGTGCCAGCAGCACCACTGGGCGGCCCCACTCCTACGAGCAGTACTTC.

This clonotype was counted ten times or more. This chain links TRBV29-1 with TRBJ2-5, with TRBD1 matching over 7 bases. Unmatched junction bases numbered 10, after V lost 4 bases and J lost 5 bases. The length of the CDR3 is 14 residues. Germline V lookup: CDR1 SQVTM, CDR2 ANQGSEA. DNA for the CDR3: TGCAGCGTTGGCCTGACAGGGTCCATGGAGACCCAGTACTTC. This encodes CSVGLTGSMETQYF.

This clonotype was counted only a few times. The chain carries TRBV5-1 and TRBJ2-2; TRBD2 aligns across 8 bases. V lost 3 bases to trimming and J lost 3 bases; unmatched junction nucleotides: 10. Germline V gene lookup returns CDR1 SGHRS and CDR2 YFSETQ. CDR3 length: 17 residues. CDR3 in amino acids: CASSSTPGRADTGELFF. The CDR3 DNA is TGCGCCAGCAGCTCTACACCCGGGAGGGCCGACACCGGGGAGCTGTTTTTT.

This clonotype appeared a few times. The chain joins TRBV21-1 to TRBJ2-7; TRBD2, the D gene given by the table, was not confirmed from the DNA. TRBV21-1 is a documented pseudogene. This CDR3 region has 16 residues. CDR3 DNA sequence: TGTGCCAGCACCCGAGGGAGAGAACACGAGACCTACGAGCAGTACTTC. The encoded protein is CASTRGREHETYEQYF.

V usage is TRBV18 and J usage is TRBJ2-5; D call uncertain. CDR1 and CDR2 from the germline V gene are KGHSH and LQKENI. V gave up 2 bases and J gave up 2 bases, with 9 bases separating them. The CDR3 length is 14 residues. The CDR3 DNA follows: TGTGCCAGCTCACCAGGAAACCGACAAGAGACCCAGTACTTC. This translates into CASSPGNRQETQYF.

This clonotype was seen ten or more times. This chain connects TRBV29-1 to TRBJ2-7, with TRBD2 as a possible D gene (6 bases). This CDR3 is 17 amino acids long. The V gene lost 2 bases and the J gene lost 2 bases, with 22 bases spanning the gap. From germline, CDR1 is SQVTM and CDR2 ANQGSEA. DNA of the CDR3: TGCAGCGTTGAAATCCGCAGCGGGCAGGGCGTCCCCTACGAGCAGTACTTC. The encoded protein is CSVEIRSGQGVPYEQYF.

The chain carries TRBV20-1 and TRBJ2-5; 11 nucleotides agree with TRBD1. With 6 bases clipped from V and 6 bases from J, the junction kept 12 bases outside the gene matches. The CDR3 runs 15 residues. Germline lookup yields CDR1 DFQATT and CDR2 SNEGSKA (reference sequence). CDR3 sequence: CSALAGTGGPKTQYF. CDR3 nucleotides: TGCAGTGCCTTGGCCGGGACAGGGGGTCCGAAGACCCAGTACTTC.

This clonotype has only a few counts. The rearrangement joins TRBV5-6 to TRBJ2-1; tentatively, D is TRBD2 (6 bases). CDR3 length equals 15 residues. The germline CDR1 and CDR2 sequences are SGHDT and YYEEEE. V shed 0 bases and J shed 4 bases, with 11 bases lying between them. The CDR3 loop reads CASSLGRALYNEQFF. CDR3 coding DNA: TGTGCCAGCAGCTTGGGGAGGGCTCTTTACAATGAGCAGTTCTTC.

The chain couples TRBV30 to TRBJ1-2; a possible D gene is TRBD1 (5 bases). Germline assignment: CDR1 GTSNPN and CDR2 SVGIG (reference sequence). V was shortened by 5 bases and J by 2 bases, with 18 bases between the two germline ends. This CDR3 comprises 15 residues. CDR3 region: CAWGGAAGLNYGYTF. In DNA, the CDR3 is TGTGCCTGGGGTGGGGCGGCAGGGCTCAACTATGGCTACACCTTC.

This clonotype has just a few counts. The chain carries TRBV6-2 or TRBV6-3 and TRBJ2-2; a weak D match, TRBD2 (6 bases). CDR1 is MNHEY and CDR2 is SVGEGT in the germline V gene. V gave up 9 bases and J gave up 2 bases, with 10 bases separating them. The CDR3 spans 13 residues. The CDR3 nucleotides are TGTGCCAGTGGGACTCCCAACACCGGGGAGCTGTTTTTT. Encoded protein: CASGTPNTGELFF.

This clonotype came up a few times. The chain is built from TRBV28 and TRBJ2-7, with D perhaps TRBD1 or TRBD2 (6 bases each). The CDR3 runs 12 residues. CDR1 is MDHEN, CDR2 SYDVKM, per germline. Trimming removed 2 bases from V and 10 bases from J, with 12 bases in between. CDR3 in DNA: TGTGCCAGCAGTTTACTCGGGGGCGGTCAGTACTTC. Residues: CASSLLGGGQYF.

A few counts support this clonotype. This chain joins TRBV6-1 and TRBJ2-7, with unresolved D. V was trimmed by 5 bases and J by 6 bases, leaving 17 bases between them. The CDR3 has 14 residues. CDR1 is MNHNS, CDR2 SASEGT, per germline. CDR3 sequence reads: CASSPIRTGFEQYF. CDR3 nucleotides: TGTGCCAGCAGTCCCATCAGGACGGGCTTCGAGCAGTACTTC.

The rearrangement joins TRBV4-3 to TRBJ2-7, with TRBD2 as a possible D gene (6 bases). Germline V gives CDR1 LGHNA, CDR2 YSLEER. V lost 0 bases and J lost 2, with 11 bases in between. This CDR3 is 15 amino acids long. CDR3 amino acids: CASSQDIGGPYEQYF. CDR3 DNA: TGCGCCAGCAGCCAAGATATCGGGGGACCCTACGAGCAGTACTTC.

The chain employs TRBV19 and TRBJ2-1, with 9 bases fitting TRBD2. V gave up 5 bases and J gave up 7 bases; unmatched junction bases: 9. Germline V gives CDR1 LNHDA, CDR2 SQIVND (reference sequence). The CDR3 consists of 15 residues. DNA for the CDR3: TGTGCCAGTAGTCTGGGCGGGAGGGCCCGGAATGAGCAGTTCTTC. It specifies CASSLGGRARNEQFF. Filled out from reference TRBV19 and TRBJ2-1, the complete variable domain reads DGGITQSPKYLFRKEGQNVTLSCEQNLNHDAMYWYRQDPGQGLRLIYYSQIVNDFQKGDIAEGYSVSREKKESFPLTVTSAQKNPTAFYLCASSLGGRARNEQFFGPGTRLTVL.

In this sample, this clonotype turned up many times. The chain recombines TRBV29-1 with TRBJ2-5; 11 nucleotides align to TRBD2. The length of the CDR3 is 11 residues. Germline-derived CDR1 and CDR2 are SQVTM and ANQGSEA. CDR3 protein: CSKTSGSSQYF. The CDR3 bases are TGCAGTAAAACTAGCGGGAGTTCCCAGTACTTC. The variable domain in full, with the rest retrieved from reference TRBV29-1 and TRBJ2-5, is SAVISQKPSRDICQRGTSLTIQCQVDSQVTMMFWYRQQPGQSLTLIATANQGSEATYESGFVIDKFPISRPNLTFSTLTVSNMSPEDSSIYLCSKTSGSSQYFGPGTRLLVL.

This clonotype turned up a few times. The chain recombines TRBV11-2 with TRBJ2-5, with 9 bases aligning to TRBD2. After removal of 2 bases from V and 3 bases from J, the junction contained 10 bases not matched to a gene. Per germline, CDR1 SGHAT and CDR2 FQNNGV. This CDR3 has 17 amino acids. The CDR3 bases are TGTGCCAGCAGCTTAAGTGGGCTTGCGGGAGGGGAAGAGACCCAGTACTTC. Its protein is CASSLSGLAGGEETQYF. The variable domain in full, completed from reference TRBV11-2 and TRBJ2-5, reads EAGVAQSPRYKIIEKRQSVAFWCNPISGHATLYWYQQILGQGPKLLIQFQNNGVVDDSQLPKDRFSAERLKGVDSTLKIQPAKLEDSAVYLCASSLSGLAGGEETQYFGPGTRLLVL.